A single sample is the source of the 6 T cell receptor beta chains below, sequenced in a study of cytomegalovirus exposure and HLA in healthy donors (TCRdb year 2017). Libraries were made using the immunoSEQ multiplex PCR assay. For the multiplex PCR, a mixture combining 60 forward primers for TCR Vbeta segments and 13 reverse primers for TCR Jbeta segments was used. TCRdb obtained this table from immuneACCESS and retained in-frame rearrangements with V and J assigned. These tables miss some clones; where compared with another copy, unresolved V genes account for less than half of the shortfall, and the remainder is unexplained. Present in this sample are around 170,000 clones, 75% to 90% of which were seen just once. Around 3% of the sample goes to the ten largest clones. Sample: PBMCs. Every receptor here comes from a woman aged 45-59 years in good health and CMV-seropositive.

The V gene is TRBV27, the J gene TRBJ2-7; tentatively, D is TRBD1 (5 bases). The CDR3 length is 16 residues. Germline CDR1 and CDR2: MNHEY and SMNVEV (reference sequence). Trimming cost V 8 bases and J 0 bases, with 20 bases left between them. The CDR3, as DNA: TGTGCCAGCGGTCCCTCCGAAGTGGGGCTCTCCTACGAGCAGTACTTC. Protein: CASGPSEVGLSYEQYF.

The chain recombines TRBV6-1 with TRBJ2-7; D might be TRBD2 (6 bases). Germline assignment: CDR1 MNHNS and CDR2 SASEGT. V was cut by 8 bases and J by 7 bases, with 18 bases left in between. The CDR3 extends over 13 amino acids. CDR3 protein: CASSVRGISEQYF. For the CDR3, the DNA is TGTGCCAGCTCAGTGCGGGGCATTTCGGAGCAGTACTTC.

The chain links TRBV30 to TRBJ2-3; TRBD2 might be the D (7 bases). V shed 0 bases and J shed 1 base, with 11 bases lying between them. Germline CDR1 GTSNPN, CDR2 SVGIG (reference sequence). The CDR3 contains 15 residues. The CDR3 sequence: CAWSVRGGGTDTQYF. In nucleotides, the CDR3 is TGTGCCTGGAGTGTGCGCGGGGGCGGCACAGATACGCAGTATTTT.

This chain connects TRBV6-1 to TRBJ2-4, with 7 bases matching TRBD1. The CDR3 length is 14 residues. V gave up 2 bases and J gave up 5 bases; unmatched junction bases: 3. The germline V gene has CDR1 MNHNS and CDR2 SASEGT. The CDR3 is CASSELGTENIQYF. As DNA, the CDR3 is TGTGCCAGCAGTGAATTGGGGACAGAAAACATTCAGTACTTC.

This sequence joins TRBV7-3 and TRBJ2-1, with 10 positions matching TRBD1. V gave up 4 bases and J gave up 8 bases; unmatched junction bases: 8. The length of the CDR3 is 15 residues. Germline V gene lookup returns CDR1 SGHTA and CDR2 FQGTGA. The CDR3 spells CASSSGQGVMDEQFF. The CDR3 region has the DNA TGTGCCAGCAGCTCCGGACAGGGGGTGATGGATGAGCAGTTCTTC.

The J gene is TRBJ1-5, the V gene TRBV10-3; D remains ambiguous. The CDR3 extends over 15 amino acids. The germline V gene has CDR1 ENHRY and CDR2 SYGVKD. The V and J ends lost 2 bases and 2 bases respectively, with 10 bases between them. The CDR3 coding sequence is TGTGCCATCAGTGAGGAGGGTTTGGGCAATCAGCCCCAGCATTTT. It codes for CAISEEGLGNQPQHF.